The entry below gives a single TCR beta chain sequence along with its context. The data derive from a study of blood T cell repertoires in COVID-19. TCRdb keeps only in-frame clones here, not all; method: immunoSEQ multiplex PCR. The table lists around 200,000 clones, around 80% of them singletons. The CDR3 sequence is 15 residues long. V was clipped by 2 bases and J by 3 bases; unmatched bases: 4. Germline values: CDR1 MNHEY, CDR2 SVGAGI. The receptor was derived from a human donor in a cohort sampled during active COVID-19. Sequencing used peripheral blood. The chain joins TRBV6-5 to TRBJ2-7, with 10 bases identical to TRBD1. CDR3 sequence reads: CASSYGTGDGYEQYF. The CDR3 nucleotides are TGTGCCAGCAGTTACGGGACAGGGGACGGCTACGAGCAGTACTTC.